This T cell receptor (beta chain) is drawn from a study of technical replicates of blood from several donors. Data came from immunoSEQ multiplex PCR; TCRdb stores just in-frame clones and leaves some out. The repertoire has 75,000 to 95,000 clones, 75% to 95% of them found once; the top ten carry approximately 0.27%. V lost 5 bases, J lost 11 bases, and 21 bases lay in between. CDR1 SGHAT and CDR2 FQNNGV come from the germline V gene. The CDR3 sequence is 14 residues long. J is TRBJ1-1 and V is TRBV11-2; unclear D gene. The origin of this receptor is a human donor in good health. Sequencing was done on a sample of T cells isolated from PBMCs. In nucleotides, the CDR3 is TGTGCCAGCAGCCTTCCAGGAAGGAACACTGGGGCTTTCTTT. It codes for CASSLPGRNTGAFF.